The rows below give T cell receptor beta chains drawn from one sample of a study of OX40 agonist ivuxolimab in advanced cancers. Assay: immunoSEQ multiplex PCR; the TCRdb copy retains only in-frame clones and omits some. Among 50,000 to 60,000 clones listed, around 85% were seen once. The source was CD4+ or CD8+ T cells sorted from blood, collected in a trial of the OX40 agonist ivuxolimab. These receptors originate from an adult with an advanced solid tumor such as melanoma, head and neck, liver or kidney cancer. The CDR3 runs from the conserved cysteine through the conserved F or W. Each record gives: V gene, J gene, CDR3 protein.

TRBV10-2	TRBJ2-5	CASSLLPSPGETQYF
TRBV19	TRBJ2-1	CASSTIAASSYNEQFF
TRBV6-1	TRBJ1-2	CASSVDKWTDYGYTF
TRBV10-1	TRBJ1-4	CARRRAITNEKLFF
TRBV25-1	TRBJ2-7	CASLAPRGQHYEQYF
TRBV5-4	TRBJ1-6	CASSLATGVSSYNSPLHF
TRBV29-1	TRBJ1-5	CSVVGDYNQPQHF
TRBV4-1	TRBJ2-7	CASSHPDREGYEQYF
TRBV18	TRBJ2-5	CASSPVEDPGQPQETQYF
TRBV28	TRBJ2-2	CASKDLVGELFF
TRBV7-2	TRBJ1-1	CASSLGHLGAEAFF
TRBV6-4	TRBJ1-6	CASSLRSHGNSPLHF
TRBV30	TRBJ1-3	CAWSGGRVSGNTIYF
TRBV29-1	TRBJ2-5	CSADRGETQYF
TRBV30	TRBJ2-1	CAWSPQGNEQFF
TRBV10-3	TRBJ2-7	CATNPGTVSDEQYF
TRBV12-5	TRBJ2-5	CASGFGLEGRETQYF
TRBV2	TRBJ2-7	CASSDGSRESYEQYF
TRBV27	TRBJ2-7	CASRTTQGLYEQYF
TRBV2	TRBJ1-1	CASQTGEGGEAFF
TRBV7-6	TRBJ2-2	CASSSGPQSTAWLFF
TRBV10-2	TRBJ1-1	CASSESTGGRRAFF
TRBV5-1	TRBJ1-1	CASSSLRAMNTEAFF
TRBV18	TRBJ2-3	CASSPGTGENTDTQYF
TRBV25-1	TRBJ1-6	CASSGGTGGNSPLHF
TRBV11-1	TRBJ1-1	CASSLTDSGNTEAFF
TRBV7-9	TRBJ2-3	CASSSGESTDTQYF
TRBV9	TRBJ2-7	CASSPQGGGAYEQYF
TRBV18	TRBJ1-4	CASSPSGQPNEKLFF
TRBV20-1	TRBJ2-1	CSAVGNEQFF
TRBV6-1	TRBJ1-6	CASSEEGRRGISPLHF